A single sample gave rise to the 3 T cell receptor beta chains below, sequenced in a study of blood T cell repertoires in COVID-19. The table came from immunoSEQ multiplex PCR; TCRdb's copy has only in-frame clones and leaves some out. Altogether around 22,000 clones are present, 80% to 95% being singletons, with the ten largest covering about 3.1%. Source material: peripheral blood. Every receptor here comes from a woman between 65 and 79 years old with active COVID-19.

The V call is TRBV15, the J call TRBJ2-1; TRBD2 aligns across 8 bases. Germline V gene lookup returns CDR1 LNHNV and CDR2 YYDKDF (reference sequence). CDR3 length: 16 amino acids. V lost 2 bases, J lost 8 bases, and 11 bases stayed unmatched. The CDR3 coding sequence is TGTGCCACCAGCAGAACTTTAAGCGGGAGTAGGGATGAGCAGTTCTTC. Protein sequence: CATSRTLSGSRDEQFF.

V is TRBV6-5 and J is TRBJ2-1; perhaps TRBD2 as D (6 bases). V was pared by 9 bases and J by 8 bases, with 17 bases between. This CDR3 has 13 residues. From germline, CDR1 is MNHEY and CDR2 SVGAGI. DNA for the CDR3: TGTGCCAGTCGTCGGGGGTGGGGCGATGAGCAGTTCTTC. Protein sequence: CASRRGWGDEQFF.

The chain joins TRBV20-1 to TRBJ2-1, with a tentative D call TRBD1 (5 bases). Trimming cost V 3 bases and J 6 bases, with 12 bases left between them. Germline values: CDR1 DFQATT, CDR2 SNEGSKA (reference sequence). This CDR3 contains 13 residues. The CDR3, as DNA: TGCAGTGCTAGTAAGGGGCTGGGCAATGAGCAGTTCTTC. This gives the protein CSASKGLGNEQFF.